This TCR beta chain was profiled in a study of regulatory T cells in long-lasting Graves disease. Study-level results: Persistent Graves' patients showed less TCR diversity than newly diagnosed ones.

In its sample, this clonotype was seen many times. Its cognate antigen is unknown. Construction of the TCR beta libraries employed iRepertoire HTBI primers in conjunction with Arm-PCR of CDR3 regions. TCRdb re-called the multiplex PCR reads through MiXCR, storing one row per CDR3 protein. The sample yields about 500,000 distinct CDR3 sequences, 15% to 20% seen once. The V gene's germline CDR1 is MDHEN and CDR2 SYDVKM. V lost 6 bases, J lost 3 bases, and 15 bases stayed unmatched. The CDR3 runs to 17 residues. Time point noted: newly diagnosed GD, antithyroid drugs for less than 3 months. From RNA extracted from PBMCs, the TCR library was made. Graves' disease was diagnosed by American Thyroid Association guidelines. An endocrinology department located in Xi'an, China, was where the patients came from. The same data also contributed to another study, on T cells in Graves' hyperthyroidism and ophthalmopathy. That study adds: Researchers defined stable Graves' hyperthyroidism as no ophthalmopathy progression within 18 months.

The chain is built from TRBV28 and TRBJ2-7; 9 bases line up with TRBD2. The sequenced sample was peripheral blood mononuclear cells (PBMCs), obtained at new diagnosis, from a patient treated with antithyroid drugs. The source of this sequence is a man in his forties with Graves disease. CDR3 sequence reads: CASRNGRLADTYYEQYF. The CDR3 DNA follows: TGTGCCAGCAGGAACGGGAGACTAGCGGACACATACTACGAGCAGTACTTC. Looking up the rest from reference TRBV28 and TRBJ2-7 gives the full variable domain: DVKVTQSSRYLVKRTGEKVFLECVQDMDHENMFWYRQDPGLGLRLIYFSYDVKMKEKGDIPEGYSVSREKKERFSLILESASTNQTSMYLCASRNGRLADTYYEQYFGPGTRLTVT.